These 31 T cell receptor beta chains were all obtained from the same sample, sequenced in a study of OX40 agonist ivuxolimab in advanced cancers. Data came from immunoSEQ multiplex PCR; TCRdb stores just in-frame clones and leaves some out. The table includes tens of thousands of clones, 85% to 95% detected once. Sequenced here: CD4+ or CD8+ T cells sorted from blood, sampled in a trial of the OX40 agonist ivuxolimab. The receptors come from an adult with an advanced solid tumor such as melanoma, head and neck, liver or kidney cancer.

V usage is TRBV7-3 and J usage is TRBJ2-3, with D possibly called TRBD1 or TRBD2 (7 bases each). CDR1 SGHTA and CDR2 FQGTGA come from the germline V gene. The CDR3 spans 19 residues. Trimming cost V 5 bases and J 0 bases, with 24 bases left between them. The CDR3 reads CASSGLGIDREGSTDTQYF. In DNA, the CDR3 is TGTGCCAGCAGCGGGTTAGGAATCGACAGGGAGGGCAGCACAGATACGCAGTATTTT.

The CDR3 protein is CAISESRWDSSYGYTF. Here the CDR3 DNA reads TGTGCCATCAGTGAGTCCCGTTGGGACAGCTCCTATGGCTACACCTTC. The genes are TRBV10-3 and TRBJ1-2, with 7 nucleotides matching TRBD1. Germline V gives CDR1 ENHRY, CDR2 SYGVKD. The CDR3 is 16 residues long. V shed 0 bases, J shed 4 bases, and the junction held 8 bases outside the gene matches.

This chain links TRBV19 with TRBJ2-3; D may be TRBD2 (6 bases). The germline gives CDR1 LNHDA, CDR2 SQIVND (reference sequence). This CDR3 is 13 amino acids long. Trimming cost V 6 bases and J 4 bases, with 11 bases left between them. This CDR3 is CASRPGDPDTQYF. CDR3 in DNA: TGTGCCAGTAGGCCGGGGGATCCAGATACGCAGTATTTT. The full variable domain, in which reference TRBV19 and TRBJ2-3 provide the parts outside the CDR3, is DGGITQSPKYLFRKEGQNVTLSCEQNLNHDAMYWYRQDPGQGLRLIYYSQIVNDFQKGDIAEGYSVSREKKESFPLTVTSAQKNPTAFYLCASRPGDPDTQYFGPGTRLTVL.

This clone appeared a few times. The chain employs TRBV6-5 and TRBJ1-3, with TRBD1 matching over 8 bases. Germline CDR1 MNHEY, CDR2 SVGAGI. V shed 6 bases, J shed 3 bases, and the junction held 7 bases outside the gene matches. CDR3 length equals 15 residues. The DNA for the CDR3 is TGTGCCAGCAGCCCGACAGGGGAGTTTGGAAACACCATATATTTT. The encoded protein is CASSPTGEFGNTIYF.

The rearrangement links TRBV15 to TRBJ2-7, with D perhaps matching TRBD1 or TRBD2 (5 bases each). This CDR3 spans 16 amino acids. V was shortened by 0 bases and J by 0 bases, with 12 bases between the two germline ends. CDR1 is LNHNV and CDR2 is YYDKDF in the germline V gene (reference sequence). CDR3 in DNA: TGTGCCACCAGCAGAGATCATGGGACCAACTCCTACGAGCAGTACTTC. Translating gives CATSRDHGTNSYEQYF. Full variable domain (rest looked up from reference TRBV15 and TRBJ2-7): DAMVIQNPRYQVTQFGKPVTLSCSQTLNHNVMYWYQQKSSQAPKLLFHYYDKDFNNEADTPDNFQSRRPNTSFCFLDIRSPGLGDTAMYLCATSRDHGTNSYEQYFGPGTRLTVT.

This clone appeared once. V is TRBV29-1 and J is TRBJ2-5, with 7 bases that match TRBD1. V shed 3 bases, J shed 0 bases, and the junction held 7 bases outside the gene matches. The CDR3 contains 15 residues. The germline gives CDR1 SQVTM, CDR2 ANQGSEA. The CDR3 DNA is TGCAGCGTTGATGAGGGCAGGGGGTACCAAGAGACCCAGTACTTC. Encoded protein: CSVDEGRGYQETQYF.

This chain uses TRBV9 with TRBJ2-7; D remains unclear. The germline V and J ends were trimmed by 0 bases and 1 base, with 11 bases remaining between them. The CDR3 has 15 amino acids. Germline values: CDR1 SGDLS, CDR2 YYNGEE. CDR3: CASSVGVTSSYEQYF. CDR3 in DNA: TGTGCCAGCAGCGTAGGGGTAACTTCTTCCTACGAGCAGTACTTC.

The J gene is TRBJ2-1, the V gene TRBV12-5; 10 bases agree with TRBD2. Trimming removed 6 bases from V and 14 bases from J; junction bases left unmatched: 4. CDR1 LGHNT and CDR2 FRNRAP come from the germline V gene. The CDR3 runs to 11 residues. Written as DNA, the CDR3 is TGTGCTAGTGGAGCTAGCGGGAGCAAGTTCTTC. Amino acids: CASGASGSKFF.

Note on this clone: The same CDR3 can be traced to other DNA sequences in this sample. The rearrangement joins TRBV9 to TRBJ2-7; 12 bases line up with TRBD2. With V trimmed by 0 bases and J by 2 bases, 0 bases remained unmatched. Germline V lookup: CDR1 SGDLS, CDR2 YYNGEE. The length of the CDR3 is 15 residues. This chain's CDR3 is CASSVGTSGAYEQYF. The DNA of the CDR3 is TGTGCCAGCAGCGTAGGGACTAGCGGGGCCTACGAGCAGTACTTC.

This chain links TRBV7-6 with TRBJ1-3; weak D call: TRBD1 (6 bases). CDR1 is SGHVS and CDR2 is FNYEAQ in the germline V gene. Trimming removed 1 base at V and 0 bases at J, with 10 bases between. The CDR3 totals 16 residues. CDR3 sequence: CASSLEQGSSGNTIYF. DNA for the CDR3: TGTGCCAGCAGCTTAGAGCAGGGGAGCTCTGGAAACACCATATATTTT.

The sample holds one count of this clone. The V gene is TRBV4-1, the J gene TRBJ1-2; 7 bases align to TRBD1. V lost 3 bases and J lost 4; bases outside the gene matches: 8. The germline gives CDR1 MGHRA, CDR2 YSYEKL. The CDR3 contains 15 residues. The CDR3: CASSQVLGTAYGYTF. The CDR3 DNA is TGCGCCAGCAGCCAGGTCTTAGGGACAGCCTATGGCTACACCTTC.

Note on this clone: Germline is not matched at one junction end, which may reflect a read error. The rearrangement uses TRBV5-1 and TRBJ2-7; 9 bases line up with TRBD1. Per the germline V gene, CDR1 is SGHRS and CDR2 is YFSETQ. This CDR3 contains 15 residues. The CDR3 reads CASSSGTGNLGLSRF. In DNA form, the CDR3 reads TGCGCCAGCAGCTCCGGGACAGGGAATCTTGGCCTATCGAGGTTC.

This clone was recorded once. The chain carries TRBV5-5 and TRBJ2-3; 7 nucleotides align to TRBD2. Trimming removed 4 bases from V and 5 bases from J; junction bases left unmatched: 10. The CDR3 runs to 15 residues. Germline V lookup: CDR1 SGHKS, CDR2 YYEKEE (reference sequence). The CDR3 here is CASSDPGGWRDTQYF. The CDR3, as DNA: TGTGCCAGCAGCGACCCGGGAGGATGGAGAGATACGCAGTATTTT.

This clone has just one count. The chain joins TRBV9 to TRBJ1-6; D is unresolved. The V end was cut by 0 bases, the J end by 0 bases, with 7 bases between. The germline V gene has CDR1 SGDLS and CDR2 YYNGEE. The CDR3 extends over 16 amino acids. CDR3 in DNA: TGTGCCAGCAGCGTAGGGATGAGCTCCTATAATTCACCCCTCCACTTT. Translation: CASSVGMSSYNSPLHF.

The CDR3 DNA follows: TGCGCCAGCAGCCAAGATCGGAAAGGGGGCACTGAAGCTTTCTTT. It codes for CASSQDRKGGTEAFF. This chain uses TRBV4-1 with TRBJ1-1; D is possibly TRBD1 (6 bases). Germline CDR1 and CDR2: MGHRA and YSYEKL. This CDR3 comprises 15 residues. Trimming removed 0 bases at V and 4 bases at J, with 12 bases between.

The chain employs TRBV9 and TRBJ2-3; 7 bases agree with TRBD2. V trimming: 5 bases; J trimming: 10 bases; junction bases outside the gene matches: 10. Germline V gene data show CDR1 as SGDLS and CDR2 as YYNGEE. This CDR3 has 13 amino acids. The CDR3 reads CASSGPAGVAQYF. The CDR3 DNA reads TGTGCCAGCAGTGGGCCGGCGGGAGTTGCGCAGTATTTT.

The rearrangement uses TRBV4-3 and TRBJ2-7, with D perhaps TRBD1 or TRBD2 (5 bases each). The V end lost 0 bases, the J end lost 5 bases, and 14 bases lay between the germline ends. The CDR3 length is 15 residues. CDR1 and CDR2 (germline): LGHNA, YSLEER. CDR3 nucleotides: TGCGCCAGCAGCCAAGATCCACAAGGGACGGACGAGCAGTACTTC. This gives the protein CASSQDPQGTDEQYF.

A single count supports this clone. The V call is TRBV15, the J call TRBJ2-7; 7 bases map to TRBD2. Germline V lookup: CDR1 LNHNV, CDR2 YYDKDF (reference sequence). The CDR3 totals 15 residues. V lost 0 bases, J lost 10 bases, and 12 bases stayed unmatched. The CDR3: CATSRDSVPSGGQYF. Written as DNA, the CDR3 is TGTGCCACCAGCAGAGATTCTGTCCCTAGCGGAGGCCAGTACTTC.

The rearrangement joins TRBV4-3 to TRBJ1-1; weak D call: TRBD1 (6 bases). Looked up from germline, CDR1 is LGHNA and CDR2 is YSLEER. The V end was cut by 0 bases, the J end by 5 bases, with 16 bases between. The CDR3 length is 16 residues. CDR3 region: CASSQDGGQGWTEAFF. CDR3 DNA: TGCGCCAGCAGCCAAGATGGTGGGCAGGGGTGGACTGAAGCTTTCTTT.

The chain links TRBV5-4 to TRBJ1-4, with TRBD1 identical over 12 bases. From germline, CDR1 is SGHNT and CDR2 YYREEE (reference sequence). The CDR3 sequence is 18 residues long. With V trimmed by 4 bases and J by 4 bases, 11 bases remained unmatched. CDR3 coding DNA: TGTGCCAGCAGCCTGATTGGGACAGGGGGCGCATATAATGAAAAACTGTTTTTT. The encoded protein is CASSLIGTGGAYNEKLFF.

CDR3 in DNA: TGTGCCAGCAGTTTTTTGGACAATGAGCAGTTCTTC. This translates into CASSFLDNEQFF. The chain joins TRBV27 to TRBJ2-1; D is ambiguous. Trimming shortened V by 3 bases and J by 5 bases, and 5 bases separated the two germline ends. The CDR3 contains 12 residues. The germline gives CDR1 MNHEY, CDR2 SMNVEV (reference sequence).

The V gene is TRBV11-3, the J gene TRBJ2-7; perhaps TRBD1 as D (7 bases). With 5 bases removed from V and 3 bases from J, the gap between germline ends came to 14 bases. The CDR3 covers 14 residues. Germline V gives CDR1 SGHNT, CDR2 YENEEA. The CDR3 nucleotides are TGTGCCAGCAGCCGGGAGCAGGGGGACTACGAGCAGTACTTC. Translated: CASSREQGDYEQYF.

The chain couples TRBV11-2 to TRBJ1-1, with no clear D. Between the trimmed V and J ends, which lost 7 bases and 6 bases, there was a span of 12 bases. CDR1 SGHAT and CDR2 FQNNGV come from the germline V gene. The CDR3 runs 12 residues. The CDR3 bases are TGTGCCAGCACCCCGGGGATTCCTGAAGCTTTCTTT. It yields the protein CASTPGIPEAFF.

The rearrangement joins TRBV11-2 to TRBJ2-5; 12 bases map to TRBD2. The CDR3 runs to 16 residues. The junction had 4 bases not matched to a gene; V was cut back by 5 bases and J by 0 bases. Germline lookup yields CDR1 SGHAT and CDR2 FQNNGV. Here the CDR3 reads CASSLRLAGDQETQYF. CDR3 DNA: TGTGCCAGCAGCCTCCGACTAGCGGGGGACCAAGAGACCCAGTACTTC. Full variable domain (outside the CDR3, taken from reference TRBV11-2 and TRBJ2-5): EAGVAQSPRYKIIEKRQSVAFWCNPISGHATLYWYQQILGQGPKLLIQFQNNGVVDDSQLPKDRFSAERLKGVDSTLKIQPAKLEDSAVYLCASSLRLAGDQETQYFGPGTRLLVL.

The gene calls are TRBV19 and TRBJ2-2; a possible D gene is TRBD2 (5 bases). Trimming took 1 base from V and 5 from J, leaving 17 bases between them. Germline-derived CDR1 and CDR2 are LNHDA and SQIVND (reference sequence). There are 17 residues in the CDR3. CDR3 in amino acids: CASSIVGWSGNTGELFF. The CDR3 DNA reads TGTGCCAGTAGTATAGTGGGTTGGTCGGGAAATACCGGGGAGCTGTTTTTT. Full variable domain (rest looked up from reference TRBV19 and TRBJ2-2): DGGITQSPKYLFRKEGQNVTLSCEQNLNHDAMYWYRQDPGQGLRLIYYSQIVNDFQKGDIAEGYSVSREKKESFPLTVTSAQKNPTAFYLCASSIVGWSGNTGELFFGEGSRLTVL.

The rearrangement joins TRBV27 to TRBJ2-7; TRBD1 agrees at 8 bases. Losses at the gene ends were 0 bases for V and 5 bases for J; bases not matched to a gene: 3. Germline values: CDR1 MNHEY, CDR2 SMNVEV (reference sequence). The CDR3 has 14 residues. CDR3: CASSLSGQGNEQYF. Written as DNA, the CDR3 is TGTGCCAGCAGTTTATCCGGACAGGGTAACGAGCAGTACTTC.

The V and J genes are TRBV13 and TRBJ2-7; 7 bases are a match to TRBD2. The junction had 5 bases not matched to a gene; V was cut back by 2 bases and J by 4 bases. The CDR3 sequence is 14 residues long. Germline CDR1 PRHDT, CDR2 FYEKMQ (reference sequence). The CDR3 here is CASSLWASGYEQYF. The CDR3 DNA reads as TGTGCCAGCAGCTTATGGGCTAGCGGATACGAGCAGTACTTC. Supplemented by reference TRBV13 and TRBJ2-7, the full variable domain reads AAGVIQSPRHLIKEKRETATLKCYPIPRHDTVYWYQQGPGQDPQFLISFYEKMQSDKGSIPDRFSAQQFSDYHSELNMSSLELGDSALYFCASSLWASGYEQYFGPGTRLTVT.

CDR3 protein: CASSPIGSNYGYTF. CDR3 DNA sequence: TGTGCCAGCAGCCCGATAGGGTCTAACTATGGCTACACCTTC. The rearrangement uses TRBV28 and TRBJ1-2; D is unresolved. Looked up from germline, CDR1 is MDHEN and CDR2 is SYDVKM. This CDR3 has 14 residues. Trimming took off 6 bases at V and 0 bases at J, with 11 bases between the two ends.

The chain joins TRBV14 to TRBJ2-5; 7 nucleotides line up with TRBD2. Trimming removed 1 base from V and 5 bases from J; junction bases left unmatched: 4. The CDR3 contains 14 residues. Per the germline V gene, CDR1 is SGHDN and CDR2 is FVKESK. In DNA form, the CDR3 reads TGTGCCAGCAGCCAAGCGGGGGGTTTCGAGACCCAGTACTTC. Translating it yields CASSQAGGFETQYF.

The chain links TRBV4-1 to TRBJ1-2, with TRBD1 matching over 8 bases. V was pared by 0 bases and J by 5 bases, with 14 bases of the junction left unmatched. Looked up from germline, CDR1 is MGHRA and CDR2 is YSYEKL. CDR3 length equals 18 residues. CDR3 DNA: TGCGCCAGCAGCCAAGATCGGGGAGGAGGCAGGGGGCTGTATGGCTACACCTTC. It codes for CASSQDRGGGRGLYGYTF.

V is TRBV7-6 and J is TRBJ2-2; D is undetermined. Germline values: CDR1 SGHVS, CDR2 FNYEAQ. The CDR3 spans 14 residues. Trimming removed 4 bases at V and 6 bases at J, with 12 bases between. This chain's CDR3 is CASSSGPLAGELFF. Written as DNA, the CDR3 is TGTGCCAGCAGCTCTGGACCGCTTGCCGGGGAGCTGTTTTTT.